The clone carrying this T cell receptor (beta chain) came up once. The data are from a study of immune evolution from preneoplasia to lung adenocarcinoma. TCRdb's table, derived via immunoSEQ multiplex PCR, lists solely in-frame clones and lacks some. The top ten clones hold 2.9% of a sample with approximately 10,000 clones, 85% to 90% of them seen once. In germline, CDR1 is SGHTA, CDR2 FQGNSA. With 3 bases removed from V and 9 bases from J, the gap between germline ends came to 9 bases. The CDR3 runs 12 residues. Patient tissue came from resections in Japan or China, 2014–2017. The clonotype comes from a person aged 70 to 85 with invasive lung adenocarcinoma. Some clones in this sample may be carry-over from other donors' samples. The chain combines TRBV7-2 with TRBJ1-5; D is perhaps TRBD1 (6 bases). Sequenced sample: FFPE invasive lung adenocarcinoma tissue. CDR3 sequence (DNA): TGTGCCAGCAGCTTCATACAGGGGCCCCAGCATTTT. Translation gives CASSFIQGPQHF.